This T cell receptor beta chain is drawn from a study of blood T cell repertoires in COVID-19 (dated by TCRdb to the early 2020s). At the level of the whole study: Samples from collaborators originated in the United States, Italy and Spain and spanned both the acute and convalescent phases of COVID-19. The material from the prospective study consisted of cDNA or gDNA derived from T cells, B-cell-depleted T cells, or PBMCs. Deeply sampled blood TCRbeta repertoires from subjects exposed to, actively infected with, or recovered from COVID-19 were included in the dataset. A freely available public database, intended as a resource for researchers studying the immune response to SARS-CoV-2, is where the repertoires were released. The samples were drawn from two sources: the first 160 participants of the ongoing ImmuneRACE study, and 1,000 to 1,500 subjects contributed by 6 global collaborators. Sample metadata almost always included a de-identified subject ID, COVID-19 status, age in years and sex. HLA class I and class II types, where available, came from metadata supplied by the sample provider rather than from assay-based typing. What the authors observed across the whole study: The amount of clinical and demographic metadata varied by source and participant and was provided uncurated.

The immunoSEQ Assay, a bias-controlled multiplex PCR, was used to amplify TCRbeta CDR3 regions from genomic DNA. The source study handled its data this way. Within the assay, amplification of reference gene primers was used to estimate how many nucleated cells each sample contained. To quantify the absolute abundance of each unique TCRbeta CDR3 rearrangement, sequence reads were collapsed and filtered. For each sample, productive Simpson clonality was calculated by taking the square root of Simpson's diversity index across productive rearrangements. In TCRdb, the immuneACCESS table is reduced to in-frame sequences with V and J assigned. These tables do not hold every clone; where another copy was compared, an unresolved V gene accounts for under half, and the others remain unexplained. D and trimming were read from the DNA, whereas the V and J calls and clone size are those reported in that table. Within this sample are approximately 190,000 clones, with about four fifths of them counted one time only. Around 7% of the sample belongs to the ten largest clones.

In the prospective study, participants were roughly 18 to 95 years old, resided in 25 or so geographic areas of the United States, and were enrolled through a virtual design. Cohort assignment in the prospective study relied on participant-reported clinical history from a screening survey and a study questionnaire. ImmuneRACE Cohort 3 recovered participants were defined by two consecutive negative NP/OP PCR tests, healthcare professional clearance, or symptom resolution. Mobile phlebotomists in the prospective study collected whole blood, serum and a nasopharyngeal or oropharyngeal swab from every participant. Participants in the prospective study had the option to provide additional blood draws and questionnaires over an approximately 2-month period. Blood samples from the prospective study were shipped frozen or at room temperature prior to DNA extraction. Counted from cysteine to phenylalanine, this CDR3 has 13 amino acids. Only CDR3 DNA is held: 39 bases, read in frame from base 1. Cut back by 3 bases and 8 bases, the V and J ends lie 16 bases apart. The germline V gene (reference sequence) gives CDR1 as GTSNPN and CDR2 as SVGIG.

Worth noting for this clone: Its specific antigen is unknown. No qualities accompany the bases; no much larger clone lies one base away.

Here the chain combines TRBV30 and TRBJ1-2; TRBD1 is a possible D gene, resting on 5 matching bases. This TCR was sampled from a man aged 35-49 years who had recovered from COVID-19. Sequencing was done on a sample of PBMCs or T cells enriched from blood (not recorded which). The nucleotide sequence reads TGTGCCTGGAGAGGCCAGGGAGGTTTAGGCTACACCTTC. Its protein reads: CAWRGQGGLGYTF.